These 24 T cell receptor beta chains were all obtained from the same sample, sequenced in a study of blood T cell repertoires in COVID-19. Only in-frame clones appear in the TCRdb table, and some are missing; sequencing was by immunoSEQ multiplex PCR. The sample comprises roughly 68,000 clones, more than 75% of which are singletons, and over 9.5% rests with the top ten. The sample consisted of PBMCs or T cells enriched from blood (not recorded which). The receptors were gathered from a middle-aged woman who had recovered from COVID-19.

The V call is TRBV6-5, the J call TRBJ1-4; possible D gene TRBD1, 5 bases. The CDR3 covers 13 residues. Trimming took 2 bases from V and 6 from J, leaving 7 bases between them. Germline CDR1 reads MNHEY; CDR2 reads SVGAGI. CDR3 bases: TGTGCCAGCAGTTACGGGGGGGATGAAAAACTGTTTTTT. This gives the protein CASSYGGDEKLFF.

V usage is TRBV3-1 (or the pseudogene TRBV3-2) and J usage is TRBJ2-4; D call uncertain. V was cut by 2 bases and J by 5 bases, with 7 bases left in between. The CDR3 has 13 residues. Germline assignment: CDR1 LGHDT and CDR2 YNNKEL (reference sequence). This CDR3 is CASSQSRENIQYF. Here the CDR3 DNA reads TGTGCCAGCAGCCAATCGCGCGAAAACATTCAGTACTTC.

The CDR3 nucleotides read TGTGCCAGCAGTCTCCAGTATTATGGCTACACCTTC. Translation: CASSLQYYGYTF. V gene TRBV2 combines with J gene TRBJ1-2; no definite D call. This CDR3 contains 12 residues. Between the trimmed V and J ends, which lost 5 bases and 5 bases, there was a span of 9 bases. Germline lookup yields CDR1 SNHLY and CDR2 FYNNEI.

CDR3: CASSLRTAQETQYF. CDR3 DNA sequence: TGTGCCAGCAGCCTCCGGACAGCCCAAGAGACCCAGTACTTC. The gene calls are TRBV28 and TRBJ2-5, with TRBD1 as a possible D gene (6 bases). Trimming took off 6 bases at V and 1 base at J, with 12 bases between the two ends. CDR1 and CDR2 from the germline V gene are MDHEN and SYDVKM. This CDR3 spans 14 amino acids.

The chain uses TRBV2 and TRBJ2-7; TRBD1 is a possible D gene (5 bases). This CDR3 region has 12 residues. The V gene's germline CDR1 is SNHLY and CDR2 FYNNEI. Trimming stripped 5 bases from V and 3 bases from J, with 8 bases between. DNA of the CDR3: TGTGCCAGCAGTAAGGACAACTACGAGCAGTACTTC. It yields the protein CASSKDNYEQYF.

This rearrangement joins TRBV10-3 to TRBJ2-3; TRBD2 agrees at 10 bases. The CDR3 consists of 14 residues. Germline values: CDR1 ENHRY, CDR2 SYGVKD. J was trimmed by 5 bases and V by 7 bases; bases with no gene match: 6. This CDR3 reads CAIIAGGPGDTQYF. CDR3 sequence (DNA): TGTGCCATCATAGCGGGGGGCCCAGGAGATACGCAGTATTTT.

This rearrangement joins TRBV11-2 to TRBJ2-5; D perhaps matches TRBD1 (6 bases). The CDR3 contains 16 residues. Deletions cut 0 bases from V and 5 bases from J, with 16 bases between. Germline CDR1 SGHAT, CDR2 FQNNGV. The CDR3, as DNA: TGTGCCAGCAGCTTAGACCCTACAGGGTCGGGGGAGACCCAGTACTTC. Amino acid sequence: CASSLDPTGSGETQYF.

The J gene is TRBJ2-5, the V gene TRBV27; D remains ambiguous. The V gene's germline CDR1 is MNHEY and CDR2 SMNVEV (reference sequence). Trimming removed 8 bases from V and 5 bases from J, with 9 bases in between. The CDR3 consists of 11 residues. The CDR3 DNA follows: TGTGCCAGCTCTTGGCGGGAGACCCAGTACTTC. Its protein is CASSWRETQYF.

This sequence joins TRBV6-5 and TRBJ1-1, with TRBD1 matching 8 bases. The CDR3 extends over 12 amino acids. From germline, CDR1 is MNHEY and CDR2 SVGAGI. After removal of 6 bases from V and 10 bases from J, the junction contained 7 bases not matched to a gene. CDR3 sequence (DNA): TGTGCCAGCAGAAGGACAGGGTTCGGAGCTTTCTTT. Its translation is CASRRTGFGAFF.

The chain uses TRBV6-5 and TRBJ1-1, with D unclear. This CDR3 has 14 residues. V was clipped by 0 bases and J by 5 bases, with 10 bases between them. In germline, CDR1 is MNHEY, CDR2 SVGAGI. CDR3 residues: CASSYSQTRTEAFF. The CDR3, as DNA: TGTGCCAGCAGTTACTCACAGACCCGGACTGAAGCTTTCTTT.

The V gene is TRBV3-1 (or the pseudogene TRBV3-2), the J gene TRBJ2-3; TRBD2 matches at 16 bases. The V segment lost 4 bases and the J segment 5 bases; nucleotides outside the gene matches: 9. Germline values: CDR1 LGHDT, CDR2 YNNKEL (reference sequence). This CDR3 has 18 amino acids. The chain's CDR3 is CASSLPGLAGGQEDTQYF. In DNA, the CDR3 is TGTGCCAGCAGCCTTCCGGGACTAGCGGGGGGGCAGGAAGATACGCAGTATTTT.

The CDR3 loop is CASRLREETQYF. In DNA form, the CDR3 reads TGTGCCAGCAGACTTCGGGAGGAGACCCAGTACTTC. This chain joins TRBV12-3 or TRBV12-4 and TRBJ2-5, with D possibly being TRBD2 (6 bases). The CDR3 runs 12 residues. Between the trimmed V and J ends, which lost 6 bases and 5 bases, there was a span of 10 bases.

The V and J genes are TRBV24-1 and TRBJ1-4, with a possible D match to TRBD1 (5 bases). Deletions cut 4 bases from V and 8 bases from J, with 13 bases between. Germline assignment: CDR1 KGHDR and CDR2 SFDVKD. This CDR3 has 14 amino acids. CDR3 in DNA: TGTGCCACCAGTGAGGAGGGGCGCAGAGAAAAACTGTTTTTT. This sequence encodes CATSEEGRREKLFF.

This chain links TRBV19 with TRBJ1-2; the D is unclear. From germline, CDR1 is LNHDA and CDR2 SQIVND (reference sequence). The CDR3 is made up of 14 amino acids. The V end lost 4 bases, the J end lost 1 base, and 10 bases lay between the germline ends. Here the CDR3 DNA reads TGTGCCAGTAGTAACCGGGAGGGTAACTATGGCTACACCTTC. It specifies CASSNREGNYGYTF.

This chain links TRBV5-4 with TRBJ2-7; 9 bases are a match to TRBD2. V was clipped by 0 bases and J by 5 bases; unmatched bases: 15. CDR3 length equals 18 residues. In germline, CDR1 is SGHNT, CDR2 YYREEE (reference sequence). Here the CDR3 DNA reads TGTGCCAGCAGCTTGGCCAGAGGTCCTAGCGGGGCAAAGGACGAGCAGTACTTC. It encodes CASSLARGPSGAKDEQYF.

V is TRBV7-3 and J is TRBJ1-2; 10 nucleotides match TRBD1. The CDR3 totals 14 residues. The V segment lost 4 bases and the J segment 6 bases; nucleotides outside the gene matches: 5. Germline CDR1 is SGHTA and CDR2 is FQGTGA. The CDR3 region has the DNA TGTGCCAGCAGCTCAAGACAGGGGGCGGATGGCTACACCTTC. This codes for CASSSRQGADGYTF.

This rearrangement joins TRBV4-1 to TRBJ1-4; 7 nucleotides align to TRBD1. Germline CDR1 is MGHRA and CDR2 is YSYEKL. V lost 4 bases and J lost 7; bases outside the gene matches: 9. The CDR3 loop spans 15 amino acids. The CDR3 nucleotides are TGCGCCAGCAGCCGATTACAGGGGATTGCTGAAAAACTGTTTTTT. Encoded protein: CASSRLQGIAEKLFF.

V is TRBV25-1 and J is TRBJ2-3; 11 bases agree with TRBD2. With V trimmed by 2 bases and J by 4 bases, 2 bases remained unmatched. The CDR3 runs to 15 residues. Germline CDR1 reads MGHDK; CDR2 reads SYGVNS. The CDR3 region has the DNA TGTGCCAGCAGTGAACTAGCGGGGGGCTCAGATACGCAGTATTTT. Residues: CASSELAGGSDTQYF.

J is TRBJ2-3 and V is TRBV5-6; 8 nucleotides agree with TRBD1. The germline V gene has CDR1 SGHDT and CDR2 YYEEEE. The CDR3 totals 16 residues. Germline trimming cut 2 bases from V and 0 bases from J; bases unmatched to any gene: 5. The CDR3, as DNA: TGTGCCAGCAGCTTTAACAGGGGGTTAAGCACAGATACGCAGTATTTT. It translates to CASSFNRGLSTDTQYF.

This rearrangement joins TRBV3-1 (or the pseudogene TRBV3-2) to TRBJ1-1; 7 positions match TRBD1. Germline V CDR1 and CDR2: LGHDT, YNNKEL (reference sequence). V shed 0 bases, J shed 7 bases, and the junction held 8 bases outside the gene matches. This CDR3 spans 15 amino acids. CDR3 nucleotide sequence: TGTGCCAGCAGCCAAGATTTTCCAGGGGACAGTGAAGCTTTCTTT. Translating gives CASSQDFPGDSEAFF.

This clone was seen only a few times. CDR3 residues: CASSQGTGENYGYTF. In nucleotides, the CDR3 is TGTGCCAGCAGCCAAGGGACAGGGGAAAACTATGGCTACACCTTC. The rearrangement links TRBV3-1 (or the pseudogene TRBV3-2) to TRBJ1-2; 9 bases match TRBD1. Trimming removed 1 base from V and 2 bases from J; junction bases left unmatched: 2. The CDR3 has 15 amino acids. Germline V lookup: CDR1 LGHDT, CDR2 YNNKEL (reference sequence).

The J gene is TRBJ2-3, the V gene TRBV25-1; D is perhaps TRBD1 (6 bases). The CDR3 length is 14 residues. V lost 4 bases, J lost 9 bases, and 17 bases lay in between. CDR1 is MGHDK, CDR2 SYGVNS, per germline. CDR3 amino acids: CASSGDKGRDTQYF. The CDR3 DNA follows: TGTGCCAGCAGTGGGGACAAGGGGAGAGACACGCAGTATTTT.

The chain links TRBV7-9 to TRBJ2-2; D gene uncertain. The CDR3 length is 15 residues. Germline V gene data show CDR1 as SEHNR and CDR2 as FQNEAQ (reference sequence). Deletions cut 2 bases from V and 4 bases from J, with 11 bases between. The DNA for the CDR3 is TGTGCCAGCAGCTTAATGAGTTCCCTCACCGGGGAGCTGTTTTTT. Translation gives CASSLMSSLTGELFF.

The chain is built from TRBV27 and TRBJ2-6; 7 bases align to TRBD1. The CDR3 is 16 amino acids. Trimming took 7 bases from V and 0 from J; bases not matched to a gene: 6. Germline lookup yields CDR1 MNHEY and CDR2 SMNVEV (reference sequence). The CDR3 coding sequence is TGTGCCAGCACGGCCAGGGGGAGCTCTGGGGCCAACGTCCTGACTTTC. Translating gives CASTARGSSGANVLTF.